A single sample gave rise to the 5 T cell receptor beta chains below, sequenced in a study of cytomegalovirus exposure and HLA in healthy donors. The PCR was carried out with 60 Vbeta primers and 13 Jbeta primers. Generated by immunoSEQ multiplex PCR, the TCRdb table keeps only in-frame clones and is missing some. The sample consists of about 130,000 clones, about 74% of them appearing once. Sequenced input: PBMCs. The receptors derive from a man aged 18-30 years in good health and CMV-seropositive.

This clone was detected once. The chain has TRBV11-2 and TRBJ2-1; D not certain. In germline, CDR1 is SGHAT, CDR2 FQNNGV. CDR3 length: 16 residues. The V and J ends lost 1 base and 4 bases respectively, with 14 bases between them. CDR3 sequence reads: CASSLGPSQTYNEQFF. CDR3 DNA: TGTGCCAGCAGCTTAGGCCCGTCTCAAACTTACAATGAGCAGTTCTTC.

The chain couples TRBV20-1 to TRBJ1-1, with a weak D call TRBD1 (6 bases). Trimming shortened V by 6 bases and J by 8 bases, and 13 bases separated the two germline ends. The CDR3 loop spans 11 amino acids. The germline V gene encodes CDR1 DFQATT and CDR2 SNEGSKA (reference sequence). CDR3 coding DNA: TGCAGTGCCTCCGGGGGGGGCGAAGCTTTCTTT. It yields the protein CSASGGGEAFF.

V gene TRBV29-1 combines with J gene TRBJ2-5, with D maybe TRBD2 (6 bases). The V gene lost 7 bases and the J gene lost 0 bases, with 12 bases spanning the gap. The CDR3 has 13 amino acids. Per the germline V gene, CDR1 is SQVTM and CDR2 is ANQGSEA. CDR3 coding DNA: TGCAGCGCTAAACGGGGGAACCAAGAGACCCAGTACTTC. Its protein is CSAKRGNQETQYF. Looking up the rest from reference TRBV29-1 and TRBJ2-5 gives the full variable domain: SAVISQKPSRDICQRGTSLTIQCQVDSQVTMMFWYRQQPGQSLTLIATANQGSEATYESGFVIDKFPISRPNLTFSTLTVSNMSPEDSSIYLCSAKRGNQETQYFGPGTRLLVL.

This clone turned up a few times. The CDR3 is CASSLGLAEAYNEQFF. For the CDR3, the DNA is TGCGCCAGCAGCTTGGGACTAGCGGAGGCCTACAATGAGCAGTTCTTC. The chain has TRBV5-1 and TRBJ2-1; 9 nucleotides match TRBD2. V trimming: 0 bases; J trimming: 2 bases; junction bases outside the gene matches: 3. The germline V gene has CDR1 SGHRS and CDR2 YFSETQ. The CDR3 covers 16 residues. Variable domain in full (rest from reference TRBV5-1 and TRBJ2-1): KAGVTQTPRYLIKTRGQQVTLSCSPISGHRSVSWYQQTPGQGLQFLFEYFSETQRNKGNFPGRFSGRQFSNSRSEMNVSTLELGDSALYLCASSLGLAEAYNEQFFGPGTRLTVL.

The chain employs TRBV9 and TRBJ2-7, with 7 nucleotides matching TRBD1. The CDR3 is made up of 14 amino acids. From germline, CDR1 is SGDLS and CDR2 YYNGEE. J lost 3 bases, V lost 3 bases, and 6 bases had no gene match. CDR3 in amino acids: CASSGQGHLYEQYF. DNA of the CDR3: TGTGCCAGCAGCGGACAGGGACACCTCTACGAGCAGTACTTC.